This T cell receptor (beta chain) was documented in a study of blood T cell repertoires in COVID-19. The assay was immunoSEQ multiplex PCR, and TCRdb's table has in-frame clones only and misses some. The profile shows tens of thousands of clones, around 91% of them singletons. Germline V lookup: CDR1 SGHRS, CDR2 YFSETQ. This CDR3 comprises 15 residues. J gave up 5 bases and V 4 bases, and 7 bases lay outside the gene matches. The sample taken for sequencing was peripheral blood. V gene TRBV5-1 combines with J gene TRBJ2-1; 9 bases align to TRBD1. The clonotype comes from a human donor in a cohort sampled during active COVID-19. CDR3 nucleotide sequence: TGCGCCAGCAGCCCAGGGACAGGGATCGACAATGAGCAGTTCTTC. This sequence encodes CASSPGTGIDNEQFF.